This T cell receptor beta chain was captured by sequencing in a study of beta chain features in type 1 diabetes. The study, taken as a whole, reports: All four CD4+ subsets from Type 1 diabetes patients carried moderately but significantly shorter TCRB CDR3s.

Germline V gene sequence: CDR1 SGHNT, CDR2 YYREEE (reference sequence). Trimming took 2 bases from V and 0 from J, leaving 10 bases between them. The CDR3 loop spans 15 amino acids. A sort by CD45RO/CCR7/CD25/CD127/CD95/CD27 yielded CD4+ naive, central memory, regulatory and stem cell-like memory cells. A word on this clone: Antigen: not known. Other DNA sequences in the sample encode the same CDR3.

What was sequenced were expressed TCRB transcripts, since all of the isolated RNA had been reverse transcribed. Libraries were prepared by immunoSEQ multiplex PCR; TCRdb keeps only in-frame clonotypes and omits some of them. The sample lists roughly 160,000 clones; about 9% were seen once. V and J are TRBV5-4 and TRBJ2-3; a weak D match, TRBD2 (6 bases). Sequenced input: central memory CD4+ T cells from blood. The sequence came from a woman aged 18-29 years with type 1 diabetes. CDR3 in DNA: TGTGCCAGCAGCTTTCCGGGACTGAGCACAGATACGCAGTATTTT. As protein: CASSFPGLSTDTQYF. Full variable domain (remainder filled in from reference TRBV5-4 and TRBJ2-3): ETGVTQSPTHLIKTRGQQVTLRCSSQSGHNTVSWYQQALGQGPQFIFQYYREEENGRGNFPPRFSGLQFPNYSSELNVNALELDDSALYLCASSFPGLSTDTQYFGPGTRLTVL.